This T cell receptor (beta chain) is drawn from a study of T-cell reconstitution after alpha-beta-depleted transplantation in children. General study findings and limits: Several hundred rapidly expanded clones from non-depleted graft cells reportedly supplied alpha-beta T cells about two months post-transplant. T-cell numbers and diversity one year post-transplant derived largely from freshly generated T cells. There were some patients whose high TCRbeta diversity at day 60 came from surviving recipient T cells and thymic progenitors.

Germline V gene sequence: CDR1 SGHNT, CDR2 YYREEE (reference sequence). V was trimmed by 4 bases and J by 0 bases, leaving 4 bases between them. This CDR3 region has 13 residues. With regard to this clonotype: The antigen remains unidentified. A single base separates this from a much larger clone, so it may be a read error.

The TCRbeta library incorporated unique molecular identifiers. TCRdb reprocessed the PCR reads via MiXCR and lists one record per CDR3 protein. The data show about 980,000 distinct CDR3 sequences, roughly 29% seen once. The chain uses TRBV5-4 and TRBJ2-2; D is unclear. The input for sequencing was PBMCs, mostly from graft donor cells, taken 360 days after TCRalphabeta/CD19-depleted stem cell transplant. This sequence was found in a boy younger than two who had a stem cell transplant for SCID, so the T cells may come from the graft donor. CDR3 nucleotide sequence: TGTGCCAGCAGCACAACGAACACCGGGGAGCTGTTTTTT. It specifies CASSTTNTGELFF.